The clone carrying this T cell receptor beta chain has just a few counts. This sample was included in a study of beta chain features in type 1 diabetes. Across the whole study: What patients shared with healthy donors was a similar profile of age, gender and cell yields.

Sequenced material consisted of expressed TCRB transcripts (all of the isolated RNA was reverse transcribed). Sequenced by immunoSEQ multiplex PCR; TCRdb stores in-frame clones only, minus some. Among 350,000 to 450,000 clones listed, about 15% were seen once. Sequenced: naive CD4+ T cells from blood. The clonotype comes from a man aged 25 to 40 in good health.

The CDR3 bases are TGTGCCAGCAGCGACATAGCGGGGGCCTACACAGATACGCAGTATTTT. It encodes CASSDIAGAYTDTQYF. V is TRBV9 and J is TRBJ2-3; 9 bases are shared with TRBD2. This CDR3 spans 16 amino acids. Unmatched junction bases numbered 7, after V lost 3 bases and J lost 2 bases. Germline CDR1 and CDR2: SGDLS and YYNGEE.